The text below deals with one TCR beta chain. The antigen it binds to is not known. Per-nucleotide qualities are absent, and no much larger clonotype sits a single base away. The source of the sample is a study of memory B cells and T cells in multiple sclerosis (dated by TCRdb to the late 2010s). As for the study more broadly: The study compared TCR beta repertoires of autoproliferating peripheral T cells with brain lesion-infiltrating T cells in multiple sclerosis patients. Two multiple sclerosis patients, for whom either brain lesions at autopsy or brain-infiltrating cells from biopsy were available, were included in TCR sequencing. On the study overall, not on this receptor specifically: Clone-set sizes differed between compartments, which influenced counts of shared clonotypes and required normalization.

After CFSE-labeled PBMCs were cultured without any stimulus, the autoproliferating (CFSEdim) and non-proliferating (CFSEhi) T cell fractions were each sequenced on their own. A total of 5x10^7 CFSE-labeled PBMCs were cultured for seven to eight days without stimulus, and replicate wells were then pooled. PBMCs were labeled with approximately 0.5 uM CFSE and cultured in serum-free AIM-V medium without exogenous stimuli. PBMCs were obtained by Ficoll density gradient centrifugation and kept cryopreserved until use. Live 7-AAD-negative cells were sorted on a FACSAria III, washed with PBS, and frozen at -80 degrees C as dry pellets. TCRbeta CDR3 regions were amplified from extracted genomic DNA using the immunoSEQ Platform. The immunoSEQ assay combined multiplex PCR with high-throughput sequencing and a vendor bioinformatics pipeline. The authors' pipeline ran thus. Non-productive sequences and CDR3s shorter than 4 amino acids were removed, and clonotype frequencies were recalculated per sample. In immunoSEQ Analyzer 2.0, a clonotype counted as shared when the CDR3 amino acid, V gene and J gene sequences were identical. Repertoire overlap was normalized by dividing shared clonotype counts by the product of both clone-set sizes, with the result scaled by 1000 into arbitrary units. As stored in TCRdb, this immuneACCESS dataset retains in-frame rearrangements with V and J assigned. A fraction of the clones does not appear; measured against another copy, unresolved V genes explain less than half of the discrepancy, and the remainder lacks a known reason. V, J and clone size derive from that table, while D and trimming were established from the DNA sequence. Across this sample there are around 30,000 clones, with around 86% seen only once. Of the sample, about 2.5% falls within the top ten clones.

This TCR was recovered from a human donor with multiple sclerosis. The sample comprised PBMCs from blood kept in culture.

The nucleotides are TGTGCCAGCAGTAAAGGGGACACTGAAGCTTTCTTT. The resulting protein is CASSKGDTEAFF. This chain joins TRBV6-5 to TRBJ1-1; the D gene is perhaps TRBD1, on 5 matching bases. The junction shows trimming of 5 bases on V and 3 bases on J, plus 7 bases between the germline ends. CDR1 and CDR2, per the germline V gene, are MNHEY and SVGAGI. The CDR3, from cysteine to phenylalanine, totals 12 residues. Of the read, only the CDR3 DNA is kept; its 36 bases are in frame from base 1.